The 18 T cell receptor beta chains below were found in one sample sequenced in a study of blood T cell repertoires in COVID-19 (dated by TCRdb to 2020 to 2021). The receptor library was made with the immunoSEQ multiplex PCR assay. The source is immuneACCESS, and TCRdb retained only in-frame sequences with V and J called. Part of the clones is not carried over; for the studies checked, unresolved V genes explain less than half of this, and the remainder is unexplained. The sample yields about 120,000 clones; about 89% were counted once. The ten largest clones add up to roughly an eighth of the sample. Sequenced sample: peripheral blood. These receptors all come from a woman in her 70s with COVID-19, enrolled during active disease.

V gene TRBV4-1 combines with J gene TRBJ2-7, with D possibly being TRBD2 (6 bases). Germline CDR1 is MGHRA and CDR2 is YSYEKL. With 2 bases removed from V and 2 bases from J, the gap between germline ends came to 10 bases. The CDR3 consists of 14 residues. The DNA for the CDR3 is TGCGCCAGCAGCCAACGCAGGGAGGCCTACGAGCAGTACTTC. Its translation is CASSQRREAYEQYF.

This chain joins TRBV6-5 and TRBJ1-1; D unclear. Germline CDR1 MNHEY, CDR2 SVGAGI. The V end lost 4 bases, the J end lost 5 bases, and 8 bases lay between the germline ends. The CDR3 has 12 residues. CDR3 protein: CASSFAGTEAFF. The CDR3 coding sequence is TGTGCCAGCAGTTTCGCGGGGACTGAAGCTTTCTTT.

V usage is TRBV7-2 and J usage is TRBJ1-5; D is ambiguous. The V and J ends lost 3 bases and 4 bases respectively, with 10 bases between them. Germline V gene data show CDR1 as SGHTA and CDR2 as FQGNSA. The CDR3 is made up of 14 amino acids. The CDR3 region is CASSLERRNQPQHF. For the CDR3, the DNA is TGTGCCAGCAGCTTGGAGAGGCGGAATCAGCCCCAGCATTTT.

This chain links TRBV19 with TRBJ2-7; TRBD1 matches 7 bases. The V segment lost 6 bases and the J segment 2 bases; nucleotides outside the gene matches: 10. The germline gives CDR1 LNHDA, CDR2 SQIVND (reference sequence). There are 15 residues in the CDR3. CDR3 in amino acids: CASSWTGLGTYEQYF. CDR3 in DNA: TGTGCCAGTAGCTGGACAGGTTTGGGGACCTACGAGCAGTACTTC.

The chain joins TRBV4-2 to TRBJ2-3; 10 bases fit TRBD2. There are 17 residues in the CDR3. Germline CDR1 is LGHNA and CDR2 is YNFKEQ. With V trimmed by 2 bases and J by 2 bases, 7 bases remained unmatched. CDR3 nucleotides: TGTGCCAGCAGCCAATCTGCCGGGACTAGCGTCACAGATACGCAGTATTTT. It is translated as CASSQSAGTSVTDTQYF.

This sequence joins TRBV7-9 and TRBJ1-3; perhaps TRBD1 as D (6 bases). This CDR3 is 15 amino acids long. The ends were cut back, 0 bases at V and 3 bases at J, with 9 bases in the middle. Germline CDR1 SEHNR, CDR2 FQNEAQ (reference sequence). The DNA for the CDR3 is TGTGCCAGCAGCTTAGCGGGGACAAGTGGAAACACCATATATTTT. This gives the protein CASSLAGTSGNTIYF.

The rearrangement links TRBV5-1 to TRBJ1-3; D might be TRBD1 (6 bases). The CDR3 has 14 residues. Deletions cut 4 bases from V and 3 bases from J, with 11 bases between. Germline V gives CDR1 SGHRS, CDR2 YFSETQ. In DNA, the CDR3 is TGCGCCAGCAGCCTGGACAGAGATGGAAACACCATATATTTT. It specifies CASSLDRDGNTIYF.

V and J are TRBV18 and TRBJ2-5; TRBD1 matches 8 bases. CDR3 length: 15 residues. The junction had 8 bases not matched to a gene; V was cut back by 3 bases and J by 5 bases. Germline CDR1 is KGHSH and CDR2 is LQKENI. CDR3 coding DNA: TGTGCCAGCTCACCTAACGCACAGGGGGGCGAGACCCAGTACTTC. Its protein product is CASSPNAQGGETQYF.

The rearrangement joins TRBV19 to TRBJ2-7, with 7 bases identical to TRBD2. This CDR3 has 14 amino acids. Germline values: CDR1 LNHDA, CDR2 SQIVND (reference sequence). The trim removed 6 bases at V and 4 bases at J, leaving 9 bases unmatched. CDR3 sequence (DNA): TGTGCCAGTAGCCCAGGCGGGGGAAAATACGAGCAGTACTTC. Protein sequence: CASSPGGGKYEQYF.

The rearrangement links TRBV19 to TRBJ2-5, with D possibly TRBD2 on 6 matching bases. This CDR3 is built from 15 residues. Trimming shortened V by 6 bases and J by 2 bases, and 16 bases separated the two germline ends. The germline V gene encodes CDR1 LNHDA and CDR2 SQIVND (reference sequence). The CDR3 DNA reads as TGTGCCAGTAGAGTAACCGGGACTTTTCAAGAGACCCAGTACTTC. Translation: CASRVTGTFQETQYF.

The V call is TRBV13, the J call TRBJ2-2; no clear D gene. CDR1 is PRHDT, CDR2 FYEKMQ, per germline (reference sequence). The CDR3 runs to 14 residues. Trimming took off 2 bases at V and 6 bases at J, with 10 bases between the two ends. CDR3 in amino acids: CASSLLRYSGELFF. The CDR3 DNA reads as TGTGCCAGCAGCTTATTACGGTATTCCGGGGAGCTGTTTTTT.

The chain couples TRBV15 to TRBJ1-1; D is ambiguous. V gave up 6 bases and J gave up 0 bases, with 11 bases separating them. In germline, CDR1 is LNHNV, CDR2 YYDKDF (reference sequence). This CDR3 is 14 amino acids long. DNA of the CDR3: TGTGCCACCAGGGGAGGTTATATGAACACTGAAGCTTTCTTT. Translating gives CATRGGYMNTEAFF.

The chain uses TRBV2 and TRBJ2-1; 9 positions match TRBD1. This CDR3 is 13 amino acids long. Unmatched junction bases numbered 7, after V lost 11 bases and J lost 5 bases. Germline CDR1 reads SNHLY; CDR2 reads FYNNEI. The CDR3: CAAHRDRDNEQFF. DNA of the CDR3: TGTGCCGCCCACCGGGACAGGGACAATGAGCAGTTCTTC. The variable domain in full, completed from reference TRBV2 and TRBJ2-1, reads EPEVTQTPSHQVTQMGQEVILRCVPISNHLYFYWYRQILGQKVEFLVSFYNNEISEKSEIFDDQFSVERPDGSNFTLKIRSTKLEDSAMYFCAAHRDRDNEQFFGPGTRLTVL.

This clone was seen a few times. The rearrangement links TRBV5-6 to TRBJ1-6; D is unresolved. The CDR3 has 14 residues. Looked up from germline, CDR1 is SGHDT and CDR2 is YYEEEE. Trimming stripped 0 bases from V and 5 bases from J, with 6 bases between. The CDR3 nucleotides are TGTGCCAGCAGCTTGGTGCGGAATAATTCACCCCTCCACTTT. Amino acids: CASSLVRNNSPLHF.

This rearrangement joins TRBV6-2 or TRBV6-3 to TRBJ1-1; no definite D call. The CDR3 consists of 15 residues. Trimming pared 0 bases from V and 0 bases from J, leaving 8 bases between. The germline V gene encodes CDR1 MNHEY and CDR2 SVGEGT. CDR3 region: CASSYSIEVNTEAFF. CDR3 nucleotide sequence: TGTGCCAGCAGTTACTCGATTGAGGTGAACACTGAAGCTTTCTTT.

V gene TRBV12-3 or TRBV12-4 combines with J gene TRBJ2-1; no reliable D call. V was trimmed by 7 bases and J by 5 bases, leaving 6 bases between them. This CDR3 is 11 amino acids long. CDR3 sequence: CASTLNNEQFF. The CDR3 DNA reads as TGTGCCAGCACCCTTAACAATGAGCAGTTCTTC.

The genes are TRBV7-2 and TRBJ2-7; D not certain. Trimming left V 0 bases short and J 0 bases short, with 3 bases between. The CDR3 extends over 13 amino acids. Germline-derived CDR1 and CDR2 are SGHTA and FQGNSA. As DNA, the CDR3 is TGTGCCAGCAGCTTAGCCGGCTCCTACGAGCAGTACTTC. Its translation is CASSLAGSYEQYF.

The chain links TRBV7-2 to TRBJ1-5; perhaps TRBD1 as D (6 bases). The V end lost 5 bases, the J end lost 6 bases, and 20 bases lay between the germline ends. Germline CDR1 SGHTA, CDR2 FQGNSA. This CDR3 spans 16 amino acids. The CDR3 DNA is TGTGCCAGCAGCCCCGAACGCAACAGGGCTGGTCAGCCCCAGCATTTT. It encodes CASSPERNRAGQPQHF.